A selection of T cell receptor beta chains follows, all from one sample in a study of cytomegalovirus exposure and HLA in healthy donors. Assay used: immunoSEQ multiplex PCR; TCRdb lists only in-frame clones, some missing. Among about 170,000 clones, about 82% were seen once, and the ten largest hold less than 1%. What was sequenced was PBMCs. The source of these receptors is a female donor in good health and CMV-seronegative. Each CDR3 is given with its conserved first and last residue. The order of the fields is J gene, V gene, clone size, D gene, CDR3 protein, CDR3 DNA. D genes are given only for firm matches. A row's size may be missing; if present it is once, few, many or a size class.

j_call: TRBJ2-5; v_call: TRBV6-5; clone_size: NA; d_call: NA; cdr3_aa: CASSYEVSKTQYF; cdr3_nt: TGTGCCAGCAGTTACGAGGTCTCAAAGACCCAGTACTTC
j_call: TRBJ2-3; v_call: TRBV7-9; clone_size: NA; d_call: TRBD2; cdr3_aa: CASSLRTSGGRDTQYF; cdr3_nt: TGTGCCAGCAGCTTACGGACTAGCGGGGGGAGGGATACGCAGTATTTT
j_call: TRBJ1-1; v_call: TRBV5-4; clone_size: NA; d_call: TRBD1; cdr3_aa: CASSSRQGSMNTEAFF; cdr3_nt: TGTGCCAGCAGTTCTCGACAGGGATCAATGAACACTGAAGCTTTCTTT
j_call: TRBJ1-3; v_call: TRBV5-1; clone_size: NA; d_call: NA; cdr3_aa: CASSLSGNSGNTIYF; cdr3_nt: TGCGCCAGCAGCTTGAGTGGCAACTCTGGAAACACCATATATTTT
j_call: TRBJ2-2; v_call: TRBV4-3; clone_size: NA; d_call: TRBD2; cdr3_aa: CASSRQGGGGAITGELFF; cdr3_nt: TGCGCCAGCAGCCGACAAGGGGGCGGGGGGGCCATCACCGGGGAGCTGTTTTTT
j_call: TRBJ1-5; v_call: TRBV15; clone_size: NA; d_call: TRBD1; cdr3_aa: CATSRDPGGGQPQHF; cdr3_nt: TGTGCCACCAGCAGAGATCCAGGGGGTGGCCAGCCCCAGCATTTT
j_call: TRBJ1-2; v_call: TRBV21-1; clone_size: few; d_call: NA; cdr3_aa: CASSQDRHGYGYTF; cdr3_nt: TGTGCCAGCAGTCAGGACAGACACGGCTATGGCTACACCTTC
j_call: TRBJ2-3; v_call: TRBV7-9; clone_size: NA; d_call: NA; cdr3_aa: CASSLPYGTSTDTQYF; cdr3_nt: TGTGCCAGCAGCTTACCCTACGGGACTAGCACAGATACGCAGTATTTT
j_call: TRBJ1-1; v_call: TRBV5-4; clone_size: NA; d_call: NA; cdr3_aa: CASSWANRPGTEAFF; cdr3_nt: TGTGCCAGCAGCTGGGCGAACAGGCCAGGCACTGAAGCTTTCTTT
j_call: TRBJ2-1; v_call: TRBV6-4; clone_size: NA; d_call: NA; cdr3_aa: CASSPQGISEQFF; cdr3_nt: TGTGCCAGCAGTCCTCAGGGTATCAGTGAGCAGTTCTTC
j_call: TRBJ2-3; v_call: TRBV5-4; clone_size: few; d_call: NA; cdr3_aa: CASSPGTTHTDTQYF; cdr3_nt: TGTGCCAGCAGCCCCGGGACAACCCACACAGATACGCAGTATTTT
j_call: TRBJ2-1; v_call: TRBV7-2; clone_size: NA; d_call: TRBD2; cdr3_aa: CASSLAVSGINEQFF; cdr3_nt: TGTGCCAGCAGCTTAGCTGTTAGCGGGATCAATGAGCAGTTCTTC
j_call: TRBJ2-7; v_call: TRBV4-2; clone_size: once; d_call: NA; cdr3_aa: CASSQDKITGVYEQYF; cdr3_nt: TGTGCCAGCAGCCAAGATAAGATAACAGGCGTCTACGAGCAGTACTTC
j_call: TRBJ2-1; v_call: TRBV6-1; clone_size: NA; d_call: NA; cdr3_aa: CASSSRRGGGSEQFF; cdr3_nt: TGTGCCAGCAGTTCCCGGCGGGGAGGTGGTAGTGAGCAGTTCTTC
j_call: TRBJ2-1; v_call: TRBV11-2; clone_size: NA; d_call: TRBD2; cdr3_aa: CASSPGLAGSNEQFF; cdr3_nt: TGTGCCAGCAGCCCCGGACTAGCGGGGAGCAATGAGCAGTTCTTC
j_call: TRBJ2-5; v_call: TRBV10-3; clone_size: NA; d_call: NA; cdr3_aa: CAISGHPWGRGMETQYF; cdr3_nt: TGTGCCATCAGTGGCCACCCCTGGGGGCGGGGGATGGAGACCCAGTACTTC
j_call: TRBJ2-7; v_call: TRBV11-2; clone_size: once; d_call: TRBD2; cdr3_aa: CASSPSGTTHEQYF; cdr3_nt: TGTGCCAGCAGCCCTAGCGGGACTACCCACGAGCAGTACTTC
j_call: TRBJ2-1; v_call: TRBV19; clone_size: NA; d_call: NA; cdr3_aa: CASSPPRRNEQFF; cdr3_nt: TGTGCCAGTAGCCCCCCTCGCCGGAATGAGCAGTTCTTC
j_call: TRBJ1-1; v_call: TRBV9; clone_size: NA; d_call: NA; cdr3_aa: CASSVDPESAEAFF; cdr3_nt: TGTGCCAGCAGCGTAGACCCGGAGAGTGCTGAAGCTTTCTTT
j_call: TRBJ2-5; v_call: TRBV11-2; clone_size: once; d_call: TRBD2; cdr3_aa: CASSPRERGVGPQYF; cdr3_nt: TGTGCCAGCAGCCCCCGGGAGCGGGGGGTAGGGCCCCAGTACTTC
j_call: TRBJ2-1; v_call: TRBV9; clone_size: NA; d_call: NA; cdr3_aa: CASSVGPSSGEQFF; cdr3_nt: TGTGCCAGCAGCGTAGGGCCTAGCAGCGGTGAGCAGTTCTTC
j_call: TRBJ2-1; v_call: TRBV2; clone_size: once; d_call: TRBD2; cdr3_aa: CASRPTSGGLDEQFF; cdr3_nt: TGTGCCAGCAGGCCTACTAGCGGGGGGCTCGATGAGCAGTTCTTC
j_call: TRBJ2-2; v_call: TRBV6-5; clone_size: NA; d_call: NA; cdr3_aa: CASSYARGVTGELFF; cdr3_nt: TGTGCCAGCAGTTACGCCAGGGGGGTAACCGGGGAGCTGTTTTTT
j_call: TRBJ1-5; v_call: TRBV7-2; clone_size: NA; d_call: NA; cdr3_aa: CASSLGSLQPQHF; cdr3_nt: TGTGCCAGCAGCCTAGGTAGTCTGCAGCCCCAGCATTTT
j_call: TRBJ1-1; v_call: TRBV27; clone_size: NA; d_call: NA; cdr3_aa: CASSSRGGARNTEAFF; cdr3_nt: TGTGCCAGCAGTTCCCGGGGGGGGGCGCGGAACACTGAAGCTTTCTTT
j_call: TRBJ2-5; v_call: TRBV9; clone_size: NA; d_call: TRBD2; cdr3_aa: CASSVATSGGYQETQYF; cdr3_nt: TGTGCCAGCAGCGTAGCTACGAGCGGGGGGTACCAAGAGACCCAGTACTTC
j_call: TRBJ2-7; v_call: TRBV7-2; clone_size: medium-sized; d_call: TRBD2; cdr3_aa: CASSPGLAGKGEQYF; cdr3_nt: TGTGCCAGCAGTCCCGGACTAGCGGGAAAAGGCGAGCAGTACTTC
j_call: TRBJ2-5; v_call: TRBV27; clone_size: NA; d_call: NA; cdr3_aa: CASSLSNQGGETQYF; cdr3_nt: TGTGCCAGCAGTTTATCGAATCAGGGGGGAGAGACCCAGTACTTC
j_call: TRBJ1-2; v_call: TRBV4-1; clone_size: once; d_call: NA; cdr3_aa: CASSQGQVNNYGYTF; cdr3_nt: TGCGCCAGCAGCCAAGGACAGGTCAATAACTATGGCTACACCTTC
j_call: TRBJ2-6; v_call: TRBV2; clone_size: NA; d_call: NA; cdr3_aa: CASTVDISGANGLTF; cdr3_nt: TGTGCCAGCACGGTGGACATCTCTGGGGCCAACGGCCTGACTTTC
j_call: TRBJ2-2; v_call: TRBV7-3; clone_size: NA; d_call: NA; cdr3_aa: CASSLWGGTGELFF; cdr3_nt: TGTGCCAGCAGCTTATGGGGAGGAACCGGGGAGCTGTTTTTT
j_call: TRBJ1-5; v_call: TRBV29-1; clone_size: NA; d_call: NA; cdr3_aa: CSVADRVNQPQHF; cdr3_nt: TGCAGCGTTGCGGACAGAGTTAATCAGCCCCAGCATTTT
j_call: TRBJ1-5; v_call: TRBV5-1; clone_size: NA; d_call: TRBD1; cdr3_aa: CASSLGYGQGLQPQHF; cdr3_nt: TGCGCCAGCAGCTTGGGTTATGGACAGGGGTTACAGCCCCAGCATTTT
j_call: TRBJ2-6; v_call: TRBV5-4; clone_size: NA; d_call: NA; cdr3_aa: CASSLGSLSGANGLTF; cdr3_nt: TGTGCCAGCAGCTTGGGGAGCCTCTCTGGGGCCAACGGCCTGACTTTC
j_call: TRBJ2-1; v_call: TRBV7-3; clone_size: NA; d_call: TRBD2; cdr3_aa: CASSPLAGVSYNEQFF; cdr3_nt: TGTGCCAGCAGCCCGTTAGCGGGAGTATCCTACAATGAGCAGTTCTTC
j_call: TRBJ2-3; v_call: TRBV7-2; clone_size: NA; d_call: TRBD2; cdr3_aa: CASSGRAEDTQYF; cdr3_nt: TGTGCCAGCAGCGGGAGGGCCGAAGATACGCAGTATTTT
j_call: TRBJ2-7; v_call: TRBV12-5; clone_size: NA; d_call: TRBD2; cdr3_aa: CASDSGGRPYEQYF; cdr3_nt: TGTGCTAGTGATAGCGGGGGGCGCCCCTACGAGCAGTACTTC
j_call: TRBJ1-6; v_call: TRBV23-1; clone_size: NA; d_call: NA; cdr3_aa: CASRPRDTSPLHF; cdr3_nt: TGCGCCAGCAGACCTCGGGATACTTCACCCCTCCACTTT
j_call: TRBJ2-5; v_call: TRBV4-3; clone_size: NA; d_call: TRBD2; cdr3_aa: CASSQVGSGRAGETQYF; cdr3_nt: TGCGCCAGCAGCCAAGTGGGTAGCGGGAGGGCCGGGGAGACCCAGTACTTC
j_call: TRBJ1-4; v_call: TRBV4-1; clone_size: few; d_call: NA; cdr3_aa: CASSQPGTGGEKLFF; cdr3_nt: TGCGCCAGCAGCCAACCCGGGACCGGGGGGGAAAAACTGTTTTTT
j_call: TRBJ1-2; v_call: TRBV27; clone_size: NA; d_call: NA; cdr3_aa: CASSLLAGNYGYTF; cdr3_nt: TGTGCCAGCAGTTTGCTCGCGGGGAACTATGGCTACACCTTC
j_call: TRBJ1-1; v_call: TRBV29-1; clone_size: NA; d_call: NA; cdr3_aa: CSGYTRLDMNTEAFF; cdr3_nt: TGCAGCGGTTACACCAGGCTCGACATGAACACTGAAGCTTTCTTT
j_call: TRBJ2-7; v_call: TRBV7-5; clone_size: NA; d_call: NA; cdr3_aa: CARSLVTGPHEQYF; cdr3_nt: TGTGCCAGAAGCTTAGTAACAGGGCCACACGAGCAGTACTTC
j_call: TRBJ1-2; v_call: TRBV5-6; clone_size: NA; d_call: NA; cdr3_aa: CASSLRSGVTYGYTF; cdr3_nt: TGTGCCAGCAGCTTGAGGTCTGGAGTTACCTATGGCTACACCTTC
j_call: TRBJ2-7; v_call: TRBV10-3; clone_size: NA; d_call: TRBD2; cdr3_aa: CAISESPGLAGHEQYF; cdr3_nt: TGTGCCATCAGTGAGTCCCCGGGACTAGCGGGCCACGAGCAGTACTTC
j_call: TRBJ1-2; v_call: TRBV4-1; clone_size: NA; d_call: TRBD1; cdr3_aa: CASSQAGGQGVYGYTF; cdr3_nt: TGCGCCAGCAGCCAAGCTGGTGGACAGGGGGTCTATGGCTACACCTTC
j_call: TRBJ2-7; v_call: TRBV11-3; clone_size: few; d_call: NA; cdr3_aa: CASSLGRASQGVEQYF; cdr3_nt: TGTGCCAGCAGCTTAGGACGTGCCTCACAGGGAGTCGAGCAGTACTTC
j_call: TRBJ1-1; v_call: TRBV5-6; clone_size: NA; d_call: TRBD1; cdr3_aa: CASTSSQGASTEAFF; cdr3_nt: TGTGCCAGCACCTCATCCCAGGGGGCGAGTACTGAAGCTTTCTTT
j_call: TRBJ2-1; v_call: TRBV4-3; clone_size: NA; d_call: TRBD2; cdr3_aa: CASSLGLANEQFF; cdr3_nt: TGCGCCAGCAGCCTGGGACTAGCGAATGAGCAGTTCTTC
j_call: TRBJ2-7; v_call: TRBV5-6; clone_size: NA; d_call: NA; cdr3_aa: CASSLWGLDEQYF; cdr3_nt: TGTGCCAGCAGCTTGTGGGGGCTTGACGAGCAGTACTTC
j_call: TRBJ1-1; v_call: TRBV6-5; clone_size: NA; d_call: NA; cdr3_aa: CASRRVDSSREAFF; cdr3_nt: TGTGCCAGCAGGCGCGTCGACAGTAGCCGAGAAGCTTTCTTT
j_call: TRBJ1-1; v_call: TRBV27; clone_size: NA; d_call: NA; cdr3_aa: CASSLFGRGTMNTEAFF; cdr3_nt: TGTGCCAGCAGTTTATTTGGCAGGGGAACCATGAACACTGAAGCTTTCTTT
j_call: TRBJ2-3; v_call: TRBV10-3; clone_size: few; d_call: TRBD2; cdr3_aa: CAIRPGLAGGRGTDTQYF; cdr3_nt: TGTGCCATCAGACCCGGACTAGCGGGGGGACGGGGCACAGATACGCAGTATTTT
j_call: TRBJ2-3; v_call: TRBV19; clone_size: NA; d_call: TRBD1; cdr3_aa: CASSIAGGSDTQYF; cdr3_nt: TGTGCCAGTAGTATCGCAGGGGGTTCAGATACGCAGTATTTT
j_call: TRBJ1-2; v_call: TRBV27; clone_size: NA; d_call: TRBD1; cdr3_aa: CASSLSMGTGHGYTF; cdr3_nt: TGTGCCAGCAGTTTATCGATGGGGACAGGTCACGGCTACACCTTC
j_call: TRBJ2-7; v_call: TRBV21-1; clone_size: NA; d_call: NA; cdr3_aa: CASSKFLAGTYEQYF; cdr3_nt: TGTGCCAGCAGCAAATTTCTAGCGGGTACCTACGAGCAGTACTTC
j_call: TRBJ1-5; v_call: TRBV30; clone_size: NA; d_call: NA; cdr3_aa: CAWSQTGNQPQHF; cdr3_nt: TGTGCCTGGAGTCAAACGGGGAATCAGCCCCAGCATTTT
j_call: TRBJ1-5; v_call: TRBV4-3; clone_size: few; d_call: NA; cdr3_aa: CASSQDVEGVESQHF; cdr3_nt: TGCGCCAGCAGCCAAGACGTGGAAGGGGTAGAGTCCCAGCATTTT